This TCR beta chain is drawn from a study of cytomegalovirus exposure and HLA in healthy donors. Study-level findings and limits: The number of N-insertions in an Asian-associated ancestry cluster was reportedly below the approximately 700-donor mean in a later analysis. Common viral pathogens seemed to be connected with several of the most significant clusters, according to a later analysis.

This CDR3 comprises 15 residues. Germline V CDR1 and CDR2: MNHEY, SMNVEV (reference sequence). Losses at the gene ends were 5 bases for V and 6 bases for J; bases not matched to a gene: 6. A multiplex PCR was run with 60 Vbeta primers and 13 Jbeta primers. Profiled with immunoSEQ multiplex PCR; TCRdb holds only in-frame clones, not every one. The table lists tens of thousands of clones, 75% to 90% of them singletons. Regarding this clone: The antigen is not known.

Sequences were obtained from PBMCs. V gene TRBV27 combines with J gene TRBJ2-3; 12 bases line up with TRBD2. The clonotype originates from a man younger than 35 in good health and CMV-seronegative. For the CDR3, the DNA is TGTGCCAGCAGTACGACTAGCGGGAGTCTTGATACGCAGTATTTT. Encoded protein: CASSTTSGSLDTQYF.